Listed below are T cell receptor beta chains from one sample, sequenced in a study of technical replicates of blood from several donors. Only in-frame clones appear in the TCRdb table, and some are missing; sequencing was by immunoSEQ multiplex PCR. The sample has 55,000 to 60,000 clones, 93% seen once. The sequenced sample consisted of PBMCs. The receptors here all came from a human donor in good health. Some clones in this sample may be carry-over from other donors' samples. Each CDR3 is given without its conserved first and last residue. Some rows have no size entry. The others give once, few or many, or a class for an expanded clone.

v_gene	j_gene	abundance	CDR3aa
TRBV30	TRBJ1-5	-	AWNPGGNQPQH
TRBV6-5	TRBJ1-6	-	ATEDRGNNSPLH
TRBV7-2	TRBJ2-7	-	ASSPRQSYEQY
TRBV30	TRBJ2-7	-	AWSVGGGYEQY
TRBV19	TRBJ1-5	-	ASSPPQGWNQPQH
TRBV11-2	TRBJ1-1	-	ASSPPRPGATEAF
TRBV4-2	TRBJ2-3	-	ASSQERPGLTSGEVEDTQY
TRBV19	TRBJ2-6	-	ASSISSGARNVLT
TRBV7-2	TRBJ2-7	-	ASSKSILAGSLEQY
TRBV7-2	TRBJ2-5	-	ASSSGGYQETQY
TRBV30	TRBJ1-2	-	AWGTGGNYGYT
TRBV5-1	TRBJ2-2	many	ASSYTRTGGNSGELF
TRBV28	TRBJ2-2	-	ASRSGGVSGELF
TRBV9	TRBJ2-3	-	ASSASGLASDTQY
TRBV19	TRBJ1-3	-	ASSILTGANSGNTIY
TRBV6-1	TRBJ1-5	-	ASSEGRQGTNQPQH
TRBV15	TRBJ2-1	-	ATSRGDRAGGDEQF
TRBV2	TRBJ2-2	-	ASSLRGGQGSGELF
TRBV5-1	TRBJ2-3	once	ASSPAIGGPDTQY
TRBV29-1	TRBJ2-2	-	SVEDRDSNTGELF
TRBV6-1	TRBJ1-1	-	ASSSPSGGGAF
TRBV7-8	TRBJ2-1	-	ASSRRGGMRDNEQF
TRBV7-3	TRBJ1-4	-	ASSPTVGSKLF
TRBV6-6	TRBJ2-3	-	ASRASSGGGTDTQY
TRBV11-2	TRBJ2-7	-	ASSLVAESYEQY
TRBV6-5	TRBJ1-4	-	ASSPSGIQDEKLF
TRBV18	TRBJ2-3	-	ASSLNGGGSTDTQY
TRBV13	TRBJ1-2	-	ASSSGLAGGPGGYT
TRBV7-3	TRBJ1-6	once	ASSFQGALDSPLH
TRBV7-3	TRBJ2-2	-	ASSLIPPLVGQGFTGELF
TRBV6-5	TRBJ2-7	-	ASSYDRAYEQY
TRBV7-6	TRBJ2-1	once	ASSLDRVHNEQF
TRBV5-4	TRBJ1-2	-	ASSLRGRDYGYT
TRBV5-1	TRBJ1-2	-	ASSLGGTGVNYGYT
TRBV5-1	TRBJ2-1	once	ASSFAGGLVDEQF
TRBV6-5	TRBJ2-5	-	ASSWERGGAQETQY
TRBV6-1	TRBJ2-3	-	ASIRGSVDADTQY
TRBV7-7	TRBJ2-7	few	ASSLGRYYEQY
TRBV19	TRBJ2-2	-	ASAAWREVDTGELF
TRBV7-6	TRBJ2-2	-	ASSSGGGNTGELF
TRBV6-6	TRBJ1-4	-	ASQDRFNEKLF
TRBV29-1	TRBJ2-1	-	SVISAVQEQF
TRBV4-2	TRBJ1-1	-	ASSQGESHTEAF
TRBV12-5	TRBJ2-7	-	ASGLQGREYEQY
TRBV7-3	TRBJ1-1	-	ASSLTYRGKAF